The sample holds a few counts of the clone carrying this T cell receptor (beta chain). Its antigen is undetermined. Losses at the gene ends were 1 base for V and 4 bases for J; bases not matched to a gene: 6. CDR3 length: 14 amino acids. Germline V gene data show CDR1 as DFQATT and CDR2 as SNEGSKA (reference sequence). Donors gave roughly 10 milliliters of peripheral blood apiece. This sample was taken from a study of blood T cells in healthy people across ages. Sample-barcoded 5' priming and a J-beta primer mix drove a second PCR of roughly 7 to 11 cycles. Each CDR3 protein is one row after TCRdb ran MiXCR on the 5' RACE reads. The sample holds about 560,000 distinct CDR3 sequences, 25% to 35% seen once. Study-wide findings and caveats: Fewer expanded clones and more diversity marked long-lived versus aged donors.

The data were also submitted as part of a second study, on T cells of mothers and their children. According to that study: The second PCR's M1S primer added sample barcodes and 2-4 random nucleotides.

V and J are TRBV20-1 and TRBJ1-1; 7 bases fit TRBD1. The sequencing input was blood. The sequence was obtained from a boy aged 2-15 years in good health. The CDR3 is CSARVGGGGTEAFF. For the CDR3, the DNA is TGCAGTGCTAGAGTAGGGGGCGGGGGCACTGAAGCTTTCTTT.